This T cell receptor (beta chain) was captured by sequencing in a study of tumor-infiltrating lymphocytes in primary liver carcinoma. Study-wide context: The cohort included men and women aged 30 to 69 years.

As for this clonotype: One junction end disagrees with the germline gene, perhaps due to a read error.

TCR beta cDNA came from roughly 0.45 ug total RNA, primed with a constant-region primer. Amplification in three nested multiplex PCR rounds with slightly modified ARM-PCR gave rise to TCR beta libraries. Use of TRBV1-TRBV30 forward primers with a C-beta reverse primer characterized the first two PCR rounds, which lasted 10 cycles each. Using its own MiXCR run on the multiplex PCR reads, TCRdb lists one record per CDR3 protein. The sample includes about 30,000 distinct CDR3 sequences, roughly 78% of them seen just once. Joint extraction of RNA and DNA used about 17-32 mg of bulk tissue that was unsorted. Germline V gene lookup returns CDR1 MDHEN and CDR2 SYDVKM. This CDR3 has 15 amino acids.

The sequenced material came from liver tumor tissue from sampling region 3. Subset denoted: tumor region T3, left-lateral pole. This sequence originates from a woman aged 25 to 39 with primary liver carcinoma and hepatitis B virus infection. The chain links TRBV28 to TRBJ2-3; 8 bases line up with TRBD2. CDR3: CASSHPSGGQDTQYF. The CDR3 nucleotides are TGTGCTAGCAGTCACCCCTCGGGAGGGCAAGATACGCAGTATTTT.